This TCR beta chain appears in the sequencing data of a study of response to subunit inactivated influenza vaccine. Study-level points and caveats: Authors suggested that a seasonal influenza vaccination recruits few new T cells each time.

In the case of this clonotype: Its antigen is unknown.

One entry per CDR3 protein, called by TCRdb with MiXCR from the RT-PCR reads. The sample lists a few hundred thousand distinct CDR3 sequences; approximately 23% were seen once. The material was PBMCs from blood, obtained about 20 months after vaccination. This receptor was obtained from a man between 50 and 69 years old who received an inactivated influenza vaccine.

Here the CDR3 reads CASSLRTAENSPLHF. For the CDR3, the DNA is TGCGCCAGCAGCTTAAGGACAGCCGAGAATTCACCCCTCCACTTT. This chain joins TRBV5-1 and TRBJ1-6; D possibly corresponds to TRBD1 (6 bases). The CDR3 extends over 15 amino acids. Trimming stripped 2 bases from V and 7 bases from J, with 13 bases between. The germline V gene has CDR1 SGHRS and CDR2 YFSETQ.